Below are 20 T cell receptor beta chains sequenced from a single sample in a study of OX40 agonist ivuxolimab in advanced cancers. Method: immunoSEQ multiplex PCR; TCRdb's copy keeps in-frame clones and lacks some. This sample has over 9,000 clones, with around three fifths found just once. The source material was CD4+ or CD8+ T cells sorted from blood, sampled in a trial of the OX40 agonist ivuxolimab. The receptors here all came from an adult with an advanced solid tumor such as melanoma, head and neck, liver or kidney cancer.

This chain joins TRBV6-5 and TRBJ2-3, with TRBD2 matching over 7 bases. Germline values: CDR1 MNHEY, CDR2 SVGAGI. The CDR3 spans 15 residues. V dropped 0 bases and J dropped 5; count of bases not matched to a gene: 5. The CDR3 nucleotides read TGTGCCAGCAGTTACTCGGCGGGAGCGGTAGATACGCAGTATTTT. Translated: CASSYSAGAVDTQYF.

This clone was seen only a few times. V and J are TRBV19 and TRBJ1-1, with unresolved D. The germline CDR1 and CDR2 sequences are LNHDA and SQIVND (reference sequence). Trimming removed 2 bases from V and 0 bases from J, with 4 bases in between. The CDR3 has 13 amino acids. The CDR3 region is CASSINVNTEAFF. The CDR3, as DNA: TGTGCCAGTAGTATAAACGTGAACACTGAAGCTTTCTTT. Filled out from reference TRBV19 and TRBJ1-1, the complete variable domain reads DGGITQSPKYLFRKEGQNVTLSCEQNLNHDAMYWYRQDPGQGLRLIYYSQIVNDFQKGDIAEGYSVSREKKESFPLTVTSAQKNPTAFYLCASSINVNTEAFFGQGTRLTVV.

This clone was counted a single time. The chain carries TRBV11-1 and TRBJ2-1, with TRBD2 matching 12 bases. V was clipped by 7 bases and J by 8 bases; unmatched bases: 3. CDR1 is SGHAT and CDR2 is FQDESV in the germline V gene (reference sequence). The CDR3 length is 13 residues. CDR3 in DNA: TGTGCCAGCACTAGCGGGAGGGTCCATGAGCAGTTCTTC. Its translation: CASTSGRVHEQFF.

The chain has TRBV29-1 and TRBJ1-2; D may be TRBD1 (5 bases). The length of the CDR3 is 13 residues. Germline assignment: CDR1 SQVTM and CDR2 ANQGSEA. V lost 6 bases and J lost 4, with 15 bases in between. The CDR3 loop is CSVGDDGGYGYTF. In nucleotides, the CDR3 is TGCAGCGTGGGGGATGACGGAGGCTATGGCTACACCTTC.

V usage is TRBV19 and J usage is TRBJ2-3; no clear D gene. Trimming cost V 5 bases and J 7 bases, with 10 bases left between them. CDR3 length: 12 residues. CDR1 is LNHDA, CDR2 SQIVND, per germline (reference sequence). The CDR3 spells CASSGSMNTQYF. DNA of the CDR3: TGTGCCAGTAGTGGTTCGATGAATACGCAGTATTTT.

This rearrangement joins TRBV29-1 to TRBJ2-1; TRBD2 matches 8 bases. The V segment lost 0 bases and the J segment 4 bases; nucleotides outside the gene matches: 8. The CDR3 spans 16 residues. Germline V gene data show CDR1 as SQVTM and CDR2 as ANQGSEA. CDR3 sequence: CSVEDRGLGFYNEQFF. The CDR3 nucleotides are TGCAGCGTTGAAGATCGGGGACTAGGGTTTTACAATGAGCAGTTCTTC.

V usage is TRBV6-1 and J usage is TRBJ1-5; no clear D gene. Germline assignment: CDR1 MNHNS and CDR2 SASEGT. The CDR3 has 13 amino acids. V was cut by 2 bases and J by 6 bases, with 8 bases left in between. CDR3 sequence reads: CASSELLGQPQHF. The CDR3 DNA reads TGTGCCAGCAGTGAATTGTTAGGTCAGCCCCAGCATTTT.

This chain uses TRBV19 with TRBJ1-1, with TRBD1 matching 10 bases. CDR3 length equals 16 residues. Germline loops: CDR1 LNHDA, CDR2 SQIVND (reference sequence). Germline trimming cut 5 bases from V and 7 bases from J; bases unmatched to any gene: 13. The CDR3 region has the DNA TGTGCCAGTAGTGTCCTGTTCCGGGACAGGGGAGGTGAAGCTTTCTTT. Translating it yields CASSVLFRDRGGEAFF. Supplemented by reference TRBV19 and TRBJ1-1, the full variable domain reads DGGITQSPKYLFRKEGQNVTLSCEQNLNHDAMYWYRQDPGQGLRLIYYSQIVNDFQKGDIAEGYSVSREKKESFPLTVTSAQKNPTAFYLCASSVLFRDRGGEAFFGQGTRLTVV.

This chain links TRBV9 with TRBJ2-7; either TRBD1 or TRBD2 may fit D (5 bases each). V was trimmed by 2 bases and J by 2 bases, leaving 14 bases between them. The germline gives CDR1 SGDLS, CDR2 YYNGEE. This CDR3 region has 15 residues. The CDR3 here is CASSVGADVTYEQYF. The CDR3 DNA follows: TGTGCCAGCAGCGTCGGGGCAGACGTTACCTACGAGCAGTACTTC. The variable domain in full, with the rest retrieved from reference TRBV9 and TRBJ2-7, is DSGVTQTPKHLITATGQRVTLRCSPRSGDLSVYWYQQSLDQGLQFLIQYYNGEERAKGNILERFSAQQFPDLHSELNLSSLELGDSALYFCASSVGADVTYEQYFGPGTRLTVT.

V is TRBV19 and J is TRBJ2-7; maybe TRBD1 (7 bases). The CDR3 spans 14 residues. CDR1 and CDR2 (germline): LNHDA, SQIVND (reference sequence). Between the trimmed V and J ends, which lost 5 bases and 3 bases, there was a span of 14 bases. The CDR3 loop is CASSPSGGSYEQYF. The CDR3 bases are TGTGCCAGTAGTCCTTCAGGGGGGAGCTACGAGCAGTACTTC.

The J gene is TRBJ1-5, the V gene TRBV28; D unclear. There are 14 residues in the CDR3. Germline V CDR1 and CDR2: MDHEN, SYDVKM. The V gene lost 8 bases and the J gene lost 0 bases, with 11 bases spanning the gap. CDR3 coding DNA: TGTGCCAGCCAAACAGACTATAGCAATCAGCCCCAGCATTTT. Translation gives CASQTDYSNQPQHF. Based on the CDR3 plus reference TRBV28 and TRBJ1-5, the full variable domain is DVKVTQSSRYLVKRTGEKVFLECVQDMDHENMFWYRQDPGLGLRLIYFSYDVKMKEKGDIPEGYSVSREKKERFSLILESASTNQTSMYLCASQTDYSNQPQHFGDGTRLSIL.

The V and J genes are TRBV11-1 and TRBJ2-5; D remains unclear. In germline, CDR1 is SGHAT, CDR2 FQDESV (reference sequence). The CDR3 length is 12 residues. Between the trimmed V and J ends, which lost 2 bases and 1 base, there was a span of 2 bases. The CDR3 loop reads CASSLTQETQYF. The DNA of the CDR3 is TGTGCCAGCAGCTTAACCCAAGAGACCCAGTACTTC.

This chain joins TRBV2 and TRBJ1-1, with D maybe TRBD1 (5 bases). The V gene lost 7 bases and the J gene lost 6 bases, with 21 bases spanning the gap. CDR3 length equals 15 residues. The germline gives CDR1 SNHLY, CDR2 FYNNEI. The CDR3: CASILAGQGHPEAFF. The CDR3 DNA follows: TGTGCCAGCATACTAGCGGGGCAGGGCCACCCTGAAGCTTTCTTT.

This chain's CDR3 is CASSADRNTEAFF. CDR3 in DNA: TGTGCCAGCAGCGCCGACAGAAACACTGAAGCTTTCTTT. The chain joins TRBV7-2 to TRBJ1-1; perhaps TRBD1 as D (5 bases). V gave up 5 bases and J gave up 2 bases, with 9 bases separating them. Germline V CDR1 and CDR2: SGHTA, FQGNSA. This CDR3 spans 13 amino acids. Full variable domain (missing parts from reference TRBV7-2 and TRBJ1-1): GAGVSQSPSNKVTEKGKDVELRCDPISGHTALYWYRQSLGQGLEFLIYFQGNSAPDKSGLPSDRFSAERTGGSVSTLTIQRTQQEDSAVYLCASSADRNTEAFFGQGTRLTVV.

The genes are TRBV28 and TRBJ2-1; TRBD1 might be the D (5 bases). Germline assignment: CDR1 MDHEN and CDR2 SYDVKM. Trimming shortened V by 7 bases and J by 6 bases, and 10 bases separated the two germline ends. The CDR3 extends over 12 amino acids. CDR3 protein: CASNLQGNEQFF. CDR3 bases: TGTGCCAGCAATTTGCAGGGCAATGAGCAGTTCTTC.

By proportion, this clone is medium-sized (0.01 to 0.1%). The chain joins TRBV27 to TRBJ2-7, with D unclear. The CDR3 sequence is 13 residues long. Trimming took off 3 bases at V and 3 bases at J, with 9 bases between the two ends. Germline lookup yields CDR1 MNHEY and CDR2 SMNVEV (reference sequence). In DNA form, the CDR3 reads TGTGCCAGCAGTTTTGGACCGGACTACGAGCAGTACTTC. Protein: CASSFGPDYEQYF.

The chain couples TRBV28 to TRBJ2-7; no reliable D call. The ends were cut back, 1 base at V and 6 bases at J, with 4 bases in the middle. CDR1 and CDR2 (germline): MDHEN, SYDVKM. The CDR3 consists of 11 residues. The CDR3 nucleotides read TGTGCCAGCAGTTTATCCCCCGAGCAGTACTTC. It yields the protein CASSLSPEQYF.

The chain recombines TRBV27 with TRBJ1-5; tentatively, D is TRBD1 (6 bases). The germline V and J ends were trimmed by 1 base and 0 bases, with 13 bases remaining between them. Germline CDR1 is MNHEY and CDR2 is SMNVEV (reference sequence). The CDR3 loop spans 17 amino acids. The CDR3 loop is CASSLYGRQDSNQPQHF. In nucleotides, the CDR3 is TGTGCCAGCAGTTTATATGGTCGACAGGATAGCAATCAGCCCCAGCATTTT.

The rearrangement uses TRBV29-1 and TRBJ1-2; no reliable D call. The germline gives CDR1 SQVTM, CDR2 ANQGSEA. Trimming removed 0 bases from V and 4 bases from J, with 6 bases in between. CDR3 length equals 12 residues. Here the CDR3 DNA reads TGCAGCGTTGAAGAACAGACCTATGGCTACACCTTC. Its translation is CSVEEQTYGYTF.

V usage is TRBV9 and J usage is TRBJ2-3; D gene unclear. From germline, CDR1 is SGDLS and CDR2 YYNGEE. Trimming stripped 4 bases from V and 4 bases from J, with 7 bases between. The CDR3 has 12 residues. The CDR3 coding sequence is TGTGCCAGCAGCCCCAACTCAGATACGCAGTATTTT. Translating it yields CASSPNSDTQYF.